Below, 30 T cell receptor beta chains from the same sample are listed, as sequenced in a study of sequential checkpoint blockade in melanoma (dated by TCRdb to 2018 to 2020). Library generation was performed with the immunoSEQ multiplex PCR assay. TCRdb re-hosts the immuneACCESS table, in-frame sequences only. Its copies lack some clones; in the studies checked, an unresolved V gene accounts for under half of them, and the cause for the rest is not known. Recorded for this sample are around 40,000 clones; 80% to 90% of them occurred a single time. The top ten clonotypes cover 10% to 15% of the sample. The sample's treatment or condition label is to be understood as: randomized to nivolumab then ipilimumab (arm A) or the reverse (arm B). This material consisted of CD8+ T cells sorted from blood (inferred from file names), taken from a patient given nivolumab and ipilimumab in sequence. The receptors were sampled from a human donor with melanoma.

This chain uses TRBV12-5 with TRBJ1-1; weak D call: TRBD1 (6 bases). The CDR3 loop spans 12 amino acids. V was shortened by 2 bases and J by 11 bases, with 12 bases between the two germline ends. CDR1 and CDR2 (germline): LGHNT, FRNRAP. The CDR3 DNA sequence: TGTGCTAGTGGTTTGCCCCAGGGGCCGGCTTTCTTT. Protein product: CASGLPQGPAFF.

In this sample, this clone is medium-sized. The chain joins TRBV28 to TRBJ2-1, with 13 bases lining up with TRBD2. There are 17 residues in the CDR3. The germline V gene encodes CDR1 MDHEN and CDR2 SYDVKM. After removal of 5 bases from V and 0 bases from J, the junction contained 4 bases not matched to a gene. This CDR3 reads CASSTSGRASSYNEQFF. CDR3 bases: TGTGCCAGCAGTACTAGCGGGAGGGCCTCCTCCTACAATGAGCAGTTCTTC.

The chain recombines TRBV6-1 with TRBJ1-2; D unresolved. CDR3 size: 13 residues. The germline V gene encodes CDR1 MNHNS and CDR2 SASEGT. Deletions cut 4 bases from V and 2 bases from J, with 8 bases between. The CDR3 loop reads CASSGAPNYGYTF. The CDR3 DNA reads TGTGCCAGCAGTGGGGCGCCAAACTATGGCTACACCTTC.

J is TRBJ2-5 and V is TRBV6-5; possibly TRBD2 for D (5 bases). The end of the DNA is better explained by TRBJ2-7, so the J call may be wrong. Germline CDR1 reads MNHEY; CDR2 reads SVGAGI. The CDR3 consists of 14 residues. CDR3 amino acids: CASSYSDGLYEQYF. The CDR3 DNA is TGTGCCAGCAGTTACTCCGACGGACTCTACGAGCAGTACTTC.

This chain links TRBV7-8 with TRBJ2-7; 15 bases fit TRBD2. The length of the CDR3 is 15 residues. CDR1 and CDR2 from the germline V gene are SGHVS and FQNEAQ. Trimming took 5 bases from V and 3 from J; bases not matched to a gene: 2. CDR3 residues: CASSLGLAGGYEQYF. The CDR3 nucleotides read TGTGCCAGCAGCCTGGGACTAGCGGGAGGCTACGAGCAGTACTTC.

The chain joins TRBV19 to TRBJ1-5; no definite D call. Trimming left V 3 bases short and J 11 bases short, with 11 bases between. This CDR3 is built from 12 residues. Germline V gene data show CDR1 as LNHDA and CDR2 as SQIVND (reference sequence). The DNA for the CDR3 is TGTGCCAGTAGTATTCCCCCCAGGTCCCAGCATTTT. Protein: CASSIPPRSQHF. The full variable domain, its missing parts supplied by reference TRBV19 and TRBJ1-5, is DGGITQSPKYLFRKEGQNVTLSCEQNLNHDAMYWYRQDPGQGLRLIYYSQIVNDFQKGDIAEGYSVSREKKESFPLTVTSAQKNPTAFYLCASSIPPRSQHFGDGTRLSIL.

This chain links TRBV29-1 with TRBJ2-2; 8 bases align to TRBD1. The CDR3 length is 14 residues. The germline CDR1 and CDR2 sequences are SQVTM and ANQGSEA. The V gene end was trimmed by 7 bases and the J gene end by 4 bases; junction bases not matched to a gene: 8. The CDR3 DNA is TGCAGCGCCGACAGGGGTTCGGGCACCGGGGAGCTGTTTTTT. The encoded protein is CSADRGSGTGELFF.

The V gene is TRBV5-6, the J gene TRBJ1-5; D perhaps matches TRBD1 (6 bases). CDR3 length equals 16 residues. Per the germline V gene, CDR1 is SGHDT and CDR2 is YYEEEE. With 3 bases removed from V and 6 bases from J, the gap between germline ends came to 19 bases. CDR3 loop: CASSSRGRGFSQPQHF. CDR3 coding DNA: TGTGCCAGCAGCTCCCGGGGCAGGGGTTTTAGTCAGCCCCAGCATTTT.

The chain couples TRBV29-1 to TRBJ2-1; 7 nucleotides align to TRBD1. The CDR3 is 17 residues long. Germline V gene lookup returns CDR1 SQVTM and CDR2 ANQGSEA. After removal of 6 bases from V and 2 bases from J, the junction contained 16 bases not matched to a gene. The CDR3 sequence is CSVPGQPRAPPYNEQFF. In DNA, the CDR3 is TGCAGCGTGCCGGGACAGCCCCGGGCGCCCCCCTACAATGAGCAGTTCTTC.

This chain uses TRBV5-1 with TRBJ2-7; no firm D call. CDR3 size: 16 residues. Germline V gives CDR1 SGHRS, CDR2 YFSETQ. Trimming shortened V by 0 bases and J by 3 bases, and 16 bases separated the two germline ends. The CDR3 bases are TGCGCCAGCAGCTTGGCCCCAGAGGTGCGGATCTACGAGCAGTACTTC. Residues: CASSLAPEVRIYEQYF.

The chain has TRBV27 and TRBJ2-7; 8 bases align to TRBD2. The CDR3 totals 14 residues. J was trimmed by 5 bases and V by 2 bases; bases with no gene match: 5. Germline-derived CDR1 and CDR2 are MNHEY and SMNVEV (reference sequence). The CDR3 sequence is CASSLREGPHEQYF. The CDR3 coding sequence is TGTGCCAGCAGTTTACGGGAGGGCCCCCACGAGCAGTACTTC.

This chain uses TRBV16 with TRBJ2-7; the D gene is possibly TRBD2 (5 bases). The germline V gene encodes CDR1 KGHSY and CDR2 FQNENV. The V end lost 3 bases, the J end lost 2 bases, and 8 bases lay between the germline ends. The CDR3 runs 13 residues. The CDR3 sequence is CASSHAGAYEQYF. The DNA of the CDR3 is TGTGCCAGCAGCCACGCCGGGGCCTACGAGCAGTACTTC.

This clone was recorded only once. The chain joins TRBV9 to TRBJ2-1, with 8 bases lining up with TRBD2. The CDR3 spans 16 residues. The V and J ends lost 3 bases and 5 bases, in that order; junction bases with no gene match: 10. Germline loops: CDR1 SGDLS, CDR2 YYNGEE. CDR3 nucleotides: TGTGCCAGCAGCGGGAGGAGGACTAGCCAGAACAATGAGCAGTTCTTC. This codes for CASSGRRTSQNNEQFF.

The rearrangement links TRBV27 to TRBJ1-1; TRBD1 matches at 7 bases. Germline CDR1 MNHEY, CDR2 SMNVEV (reference sequence). The CDR3 totals 15 residues. V dropped 4 bases and J dropped 0; count of bases not matched to a gene: 5. The CDR3 sequence: CASSYSGTVNTEAFF. CDR3 bases: TGTGCCAGCAGTTACTCCGGGACAGTGAACACTGAAGCTTTCTTT.

J is TRBJ2-1 and V is TRBV5-4; 8 nucleotides align to TRBD2. This CDR3 has 18 residues. Germline values: CDR1 SGHNT, CDR2 YYREEE (reference sequence). Germline trimming cut 0 bases from V and 0 bases from J; bases unmatched to any gene: 8. CDR3 in amino acids: CASSLDSSGIISYNEQFF. Written as DNA, the CDR3 is TGTGCCAGCAGCTTGGATAGTAGCGGGATTATCTCCTACAATGAGCAGTTCTTC.

This rearrangement joins TRBV30 to TRBJ1-4; a possible D gene is TRBD1 (6 bases). V was pared by 2 bases and J by 5 bases, with 15 bases between. The germline V gene has CDR1 GTSNPN and CDR2 SVGIG (reference sequence). This CDR3 comprises 15 residues. CDR3 residues: CAWSNSDSLNEKLFF. The CDR3 DNA sequence: TGTGCCTGGAGTAACTCGGACAGCTTAAATGAAAAACTGTTTTTT.

This rearrangement joins TRBV4-3 to TRBJ2-3, with TRBD1 matching over 9 bases. CDR3 length: 15 residues. Looked up from germline, CDR1 is LGHNA and CDR2 is YSLEER. V lost 2 bases to trimming and J lost 6 bases; unmatched junction nucleotides: 6. The CDR3 sequence is CASSQRDRVSDTQYF. The CDR3 DNA reads TGCGCCAGCAGCCAACGGGACAGGGTGTCGGATACGCAGTATTTT.

The gene calls are TRBV29-1 and TRBJ1-1; a possible D gene is TRBD1 (6 bases). The germline V and J ends were trimmed by 5 bases and 5 bases, with 21 bases remaining between them. The CDR3 consists of 15 residues. Germline V gene data show CDR1 as SQVTM and CDR2 as ANQGSEA. CDR3 sequence (DNA): TGCAGCGTTTCTCCTCCTCCAGGGGATCGTACTGAAGCTTTCTTT. It codes for CSVSPPPGDRTEAFF.

The rearrangement links TRBV7-9 to TRBJ2-1; D unresolved. This CDR3 region has 16 residues. V was pared by 3 bases and J by 5 bases, with 17 bases between. The germline V gene encodes CDR1 SEHNR and CDR2 FQNEAQ (reference sequence). The CDR3 region has the DNA TGTGCCAGCAGCTTGTCCCACACGATCTGGCACAATGAGCAGTTCTTC. It is translated as CASSLSHTIWHNEQFF. The whole variable domain, remainder taken from reference TRBV7-9 and TRBJ2-1, is DTGVSQNPRHKITKRGQNVTFRCDPISEHNRLYWYRQTLGQGPEFLTYFQNEAQLEKSRLLSDRFSAERPKGSFSTLEIQRTEQGDSAMYLCASSLSHTIWHNEQFFGPGTRLTVL.

This chain uses TRBV5-1 with TRBJ1-1; a possible D gene is TRBD1 (6 bases). CDR3 length: 13 amino acids. Germline assignment: CDR1 SGHRS and CDR2 YFSETQ. Trimming removed 4 bases at V and 0 bases at J, with 7 bases between. Written as DNA, the CDR3 is TGCGCCAGCAGCGGGACAATGAACACTGAAGCTTTCTTT. Protein: CASSGTMNTEAFF.

The chain recombines TRBV2 with TRBJ2-5; 13 bases are shared with TRBD2. Trimming at V came to 0 bases and at J to 11 bases, leaving 21 bases not matched to a gene. The germline CDR1 and CDR2 sequences are SNHLY and FYNNEI. The CDR3 contains 20 residues. CDR3: CASSEAGRVALAGGVGEQYF. The CDR3 nucleotides are TGTGCCAGCAGTGAAGCCGGGAGAGTCGCACTAGCGGGAGGGGTCGGGGAGCAGTACTTC.

The chain recombines TRBV7-9 with TRBJ1-6; D not resolved. The germline V and J ends were trimmed by 5 bases and 4 bases, with 6 bases remaining between them. The germline V gene encodes CDR1 SEHNR and CDR2 FQNEAQ (reference sequence). The CDR3 length is 13 residues. The CDR3: CASSPIYNSPLHF. Here the CDR3 DNA reads TGTGCCAGCAGCCCCATTTATAATTCACCCCTCCACTTT.

The gene calls are TRBV7-9 and TRBJ1-2, with TRBD1 identical over 11 bases. Trimming removed 3 bases from V and 2 bases from J; junction bases left unmatched: 8. The CDR3 has 17 residues. Germline values: CDR1 SEHNR, CDR2 FQNEAQ (reference sequence). CDR3 DNA: TGTGCCAGCAGCTTCGGACAGGGGGCTCCTCTAAACTATGGCTACACCTTC. This codes for CASSFGQGAPLNYGYTF.

V usage is TRBV27 and J usage is TRBJ1-4, with unresolved D. The CDR3 length is 14 residues. Germline V gives CDR1 MNHEY, CDR2 SMNVEV (reference sequence). Trimming left V 3 bases short and J 1 base short, with 6 bases between. This chain's CDR3 is CASSLRETNEKLFF. The CDR3, as DNA: TGTGCCAGCAGTTTGAGGGAAACTAATGAAAAACTGTTTTTT.

The chain couples TRBV7-9 to TRBJ1-4, with D unclear. Germline values: CDR1 SEHNR, CDR2 FQNEAQ (reference sequence). The CDR3 runs 15 residues. V was pared by 5 bases and J by 1 base, with 11 bases between. The CDR3 loop reads CASSAGLLTNEKLFF. In DNA, the CDR3 is TGTGCCAGCAGCGCCGGACTTTTAACTAATGAAAAACTGTTTTTT.

This clone was recorded once. The chain joins TRBV5-6 to TRBJ2-7, with D maybe TRBD2 (6 bases). Germline assignment: CDR1 SGHDT and CDR2 YYEEEE. The CDR3 consists of 16 residues. V lost 0 bases, J lost 2 bases, and 15 bases lay in between. The CDR3 region is CASSLAGAGPPYEQYV. CDR3 nucleotide sequence: TGTGCCAGCAGCTTGGCCGGGGCGGGGCCCCCCTACGAGCAGTACGTC.

The gene calls are TRBV4-1 and TRBJ1-4; tentatively, D is TRBD1 (6 bases). Trimming took 0 bases from V and 6 from J, leaving 11 bases between them. CDR3 length equals 15 residues. Germline V gene data show CDR1 as MGHRA and CDR2 as YSYEKL. CDR3 sequence reads: CASSQEGALDEKLFF. CDR3 nucleotides: TGCGCCAGCAGCCAAGAGGGGGCTCTGGATGAAAAACTGTTTTTT.

This clone is a singleton in its sample. The chain carries TRBV19 and TRBJ2-3, with 10 bases lining up with TRBD2. The CDR3 loop spans 15 amino acids. Trimming removed 3 bases from V and 6 bases from J; junction bases left unmatched: 6. Germline assignment: CDR1 LNHDA and CDR2 SQIVND (reference sequence). CDR3 loop: CASSMLAGGRDTQYF. CDR3 DNA: TGTGCCAGTAGTATGTTAGCGGGAGGCCGGGATACGCAGTATTTT.

This clone was picked up a small number of times. This sequence joins TRBV7-9 and TRBJ2-7, with TRBD2 matching over 9 bases. This CDR3 region has 14 residues. With 4 bases clipped from V and 4 bases from J, the junction kept 5 bases outside the gene matches. Germline V gives CDR1 SEHNR, CDR2 FQNEAQ (reference sequence). CDR3 sequence: CASSYSGSRYEQYF. In DNA form, the CDR3 reads TGTGCCAGCAGCTATAGCGGGAGTCGTTACGAGCAGTACTTC.

As DNA, the CDR3 is TGTGCCAGCAGCAAAAGTGCAGCGGAGGAACCTCACTACGAGCAGTACGTC. It is translated as CASSKSAAEEPHYEQYV. The chain employs TRBV21-1 and TRBJ2-7; the table's D call, TRBD2, has no DNA check behind it. TRBV21-1 is classified as a pseudogene. CDR3 size: 17 residues.